This TCR beta chain was identified in a study of T-cell reconstitution after alpha-beta-depleted transplantation in children. Study-wide results and caveats: T cells produced anew were the main source of T-cell counts and diversity one year after transplant.

Unique molecular identifiers were built into the TCRbeta library. TCRdb re-called the PCR reads with MiXCR, one entry per CDR3 protein. This sample has roughly 420,000 distinct CDR3 sequences, with 15% to 20% found just once. This clonotype appeared a few times. The antigen is undetermined. Germline loops: CDR1 MNHEY, CDR2 SMNVEV (reference sequence). The CDR3 runs 17 residues. Trimming took 5 bases from V and 7 from J; bases not matched to a gene: 13. The input for sequencing was PBMCs, mostly from graft donor cells, taken 360 days after TCRalphabeta/CD19-depleted stem cell transplant. The receptor was derived from a boy in the first two years of life who had a stem cell transplant for Wiskott-Aldrich syndrome, so the T cells may come from the graft donor. The J gene is TRBJ2-1, the V gene TRBV27, with 11 bases matching TRBD2. CDR3 DNA: TGTGCCAGCAGTGGCAGATTTAGCGGGAGGGGGGGGAATGAGCAGTTCTTC. Residues: CASSGRFSGRGGNEQFF.